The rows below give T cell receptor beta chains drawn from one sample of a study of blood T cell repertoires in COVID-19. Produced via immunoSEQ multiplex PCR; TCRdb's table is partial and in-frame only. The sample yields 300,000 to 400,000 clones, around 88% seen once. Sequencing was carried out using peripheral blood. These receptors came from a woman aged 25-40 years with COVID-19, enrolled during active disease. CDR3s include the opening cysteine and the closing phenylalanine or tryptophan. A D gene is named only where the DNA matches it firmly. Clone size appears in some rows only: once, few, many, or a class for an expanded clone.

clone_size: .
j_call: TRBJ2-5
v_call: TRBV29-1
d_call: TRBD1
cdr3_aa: CSVGQGPPRMVQYF
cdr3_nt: TGCAGCGTTGGACAGGGACCTCCCCGGATGGTCCAGTACTTC

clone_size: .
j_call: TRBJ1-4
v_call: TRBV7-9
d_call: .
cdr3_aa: CASRGSLTGEKLFF
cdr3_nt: TGTGCCAGCAGGGGGAGCTTAACGGGTGAAAAACTGTTTTTT

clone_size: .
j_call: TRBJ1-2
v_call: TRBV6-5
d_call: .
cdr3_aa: CASKAGTNYGYTF
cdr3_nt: TGTGCCAGCAAGGCGGGGACCAACTATGGCTACACCTTC

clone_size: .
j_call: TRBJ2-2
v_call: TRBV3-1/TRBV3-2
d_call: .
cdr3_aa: CASSQDFAGELFF
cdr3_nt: TGTGCCAGCAGCCAAGATTTCGCCGGGGAGCTGTTTTTT

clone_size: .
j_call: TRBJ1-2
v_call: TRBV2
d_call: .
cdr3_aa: CVSSDTGMGYGYTF
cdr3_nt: TGTGTCAGCAGCGACACAGGGATGGGCTATGGCTACACCTTC

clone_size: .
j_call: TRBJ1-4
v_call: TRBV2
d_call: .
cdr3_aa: CASLGGFKLFF
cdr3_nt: TGTGCCAGCCTCGGCGGTTTTAAACTGTTTTTT

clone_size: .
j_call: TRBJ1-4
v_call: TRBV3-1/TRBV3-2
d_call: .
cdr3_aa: CASSQGRGTNEKLFF
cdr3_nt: TGTGCCAGCAGCCAAGGACGGGGAACTAATGAAAAACTGTTTTTT

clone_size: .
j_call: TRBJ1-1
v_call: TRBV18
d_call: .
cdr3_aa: CASSPNPGLDTEAFF
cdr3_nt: TGTGCCAGCTCACCTAATCCAGGGTTGGACACTGAAGCTTTCTTT

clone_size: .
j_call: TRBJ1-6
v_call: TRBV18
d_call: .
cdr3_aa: CASARARNSPLHF
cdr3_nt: TGTGCCAGCGCGCGGGCCCGTAATTCACCCCTCCACTTT

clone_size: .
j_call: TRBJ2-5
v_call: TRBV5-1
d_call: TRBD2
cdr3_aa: CASSPVAGGREETQYF
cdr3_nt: TGCGCCAGCAGCCCGGTAGCGGGGGGGCGGGAAGAGACCCAGTACTTC

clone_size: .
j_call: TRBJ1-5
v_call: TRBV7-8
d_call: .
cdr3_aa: CASSFASGSNQPQHF
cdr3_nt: TGTGCCAGCAGCTTTGCTTCGGGGAGCAATCAGCCCCAGCATTTT

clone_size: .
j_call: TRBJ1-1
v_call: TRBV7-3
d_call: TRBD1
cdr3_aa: CASSSDAQGEAFF
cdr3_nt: TGTGCCAGCAGCTCGGACGCACAGGGGGAAGCTTTCTTT

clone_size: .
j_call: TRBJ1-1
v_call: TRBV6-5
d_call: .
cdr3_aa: CASSYSRWGAEAFF
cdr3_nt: TGTGCCAGCAGTTACTCCCGGTGGGGCGCTGAAGCTTTCTTT

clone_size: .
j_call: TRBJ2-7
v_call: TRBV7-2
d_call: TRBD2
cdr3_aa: CASSWGGGANPYEQYF
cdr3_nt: TGTGCCAGCAGCTGGGGGGGAGGGGCGAACCCCTACGAGCAGTACTTC

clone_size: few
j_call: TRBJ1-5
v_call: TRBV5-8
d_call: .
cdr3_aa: CASSLYQGRQPQHF
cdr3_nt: TGTGCCAGCAGCTTATATCAGGGCCGTCAGCCCCAGCATTTT

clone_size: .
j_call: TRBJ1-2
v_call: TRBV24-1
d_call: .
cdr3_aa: CATSSANYGYTF
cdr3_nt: TGTGCCACCAGTTCGGCTAACTATGGCTACACCTTC

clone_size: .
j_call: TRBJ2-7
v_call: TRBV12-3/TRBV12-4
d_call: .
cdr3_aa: CASSLSQAYEQYF
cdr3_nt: TGTGCCAGCAGTTTATCACAGGCCTACGAGCAGTACTTC

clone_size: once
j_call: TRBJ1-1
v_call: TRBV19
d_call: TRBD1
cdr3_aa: CASRKTGGEGNTEAFF
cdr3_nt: TGTGCCAGCCGAAAAACAGGGGGCGAAGGAAACACTGAAGCTTTCTTT

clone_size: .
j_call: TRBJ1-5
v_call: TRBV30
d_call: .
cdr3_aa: CAWSVGVHDILSNQPQHF
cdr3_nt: TGTGCCTGGAGTGTAGGGGTCCACGACATTCTTAGCAATCAGCCCCAGCATTTT

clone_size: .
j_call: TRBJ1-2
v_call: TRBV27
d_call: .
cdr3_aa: CASSPRGIYYGYTF
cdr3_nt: TGTGCCAGCAGTCCCAGGGGTATTTACTATGGCTACACCTTC

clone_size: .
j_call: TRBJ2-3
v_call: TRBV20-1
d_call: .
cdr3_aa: CSASEVGEATDTQYF
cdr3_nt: TGCAGTGCTAGTGAAGTGGGAGAAGCCACAGATACGCAGTATTTT

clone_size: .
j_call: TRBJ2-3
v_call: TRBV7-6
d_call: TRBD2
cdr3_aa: CASSSKRGHTDTQYF
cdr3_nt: TGTGCCAGCAGCTCAAAGCGGGGGCACACAGATACGCAGTATTTT

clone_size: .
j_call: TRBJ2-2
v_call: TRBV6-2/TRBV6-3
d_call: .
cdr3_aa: CASSYFSTGELFF
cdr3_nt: TGTGCCAGCAGTTATTTTTCTACCGGGGAGCTGTTTTTT

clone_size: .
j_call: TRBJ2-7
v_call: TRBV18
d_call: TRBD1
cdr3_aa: CASSPTGTAYEQYF
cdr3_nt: TGTGCCAGCTCACCAACCGGGACAGCCTACGAGCAGTACTTC

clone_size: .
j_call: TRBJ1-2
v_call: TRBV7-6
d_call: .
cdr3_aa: CASSTPPGYGYTF
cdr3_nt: TGTGCCAGCAGCACCCCCCCGGGATATGGCTACACCTTC

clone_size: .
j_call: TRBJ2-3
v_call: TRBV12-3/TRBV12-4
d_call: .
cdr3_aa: CASSWTSTDTQYF
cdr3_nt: TGTGCCAGCAGCTGGACTAGCACAGATACGCAGTATTTT

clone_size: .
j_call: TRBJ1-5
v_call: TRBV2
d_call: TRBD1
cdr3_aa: CASSRQGVGQPQHF
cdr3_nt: TGTGCCAGCAGCAGACAGGGGGTAGGGCAGCCCCAGCATTTT

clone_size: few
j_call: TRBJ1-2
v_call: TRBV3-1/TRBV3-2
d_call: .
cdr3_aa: CASSLTINYGYTF
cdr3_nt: TGTGCCAGCAGCCTGACAATTAACTATGGCTACACCTTC

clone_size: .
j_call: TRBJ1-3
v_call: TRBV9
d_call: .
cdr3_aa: CASSVVEGSSGNTIYF
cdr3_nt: TGTGCCAGCAGCGTAGTAGAGGGCAGCTCTGGAAACACCATATATTTT

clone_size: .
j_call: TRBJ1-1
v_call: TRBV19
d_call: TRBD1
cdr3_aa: CASVALTGALGGHEAFF
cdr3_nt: TGTGCCAGTGTGGCCCTGACAGGGGCTCTCGGGGGCCACGAAGCTTTCTTT

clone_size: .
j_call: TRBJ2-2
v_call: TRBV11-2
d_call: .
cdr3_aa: CASSLRPTGFRNTGELFF
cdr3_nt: TGTGCCAGCAGCTTACGACCTACAGGGTTCAGGAACACCGGGGAGCTGTTTTTT

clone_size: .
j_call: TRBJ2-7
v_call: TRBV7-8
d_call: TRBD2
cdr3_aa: CASSSRTSGGPTSHYEQYF
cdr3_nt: TGTGCCAGCAGCTCAAGGACTAGCGGGGGACCTACGTCGCACTACGAGCAGTACTTC

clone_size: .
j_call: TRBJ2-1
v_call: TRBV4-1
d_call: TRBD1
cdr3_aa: CASSHRTGSNEQFF
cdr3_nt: TGCGCCAGCAGCCACAGGACAGGTAGCAATGAGCAGTTCTTC

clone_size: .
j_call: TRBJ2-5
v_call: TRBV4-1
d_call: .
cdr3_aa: CASSQVPGLMETQYF
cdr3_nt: TGCGCCAGCAGCCAAGTGCCAGGGTTAATGGAGACCCAGTACTTC

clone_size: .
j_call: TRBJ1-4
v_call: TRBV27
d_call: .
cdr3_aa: CASSLWGGGEKLFF
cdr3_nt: TGTGCCAGCAGTTTATGGGGGGGTGGGGAAAAACTGTTTTTT

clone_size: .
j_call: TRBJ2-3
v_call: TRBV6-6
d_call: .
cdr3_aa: CASSYSKPGTQYF
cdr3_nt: TGTGCCAGCAGTTACTCGAAGCCGGGGACGCAGTATTTT

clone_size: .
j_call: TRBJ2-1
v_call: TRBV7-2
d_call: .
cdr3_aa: CASSLEAIYNEQFF
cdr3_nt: TGTGCCAGCAGCTTAGAAGCAATCTACAATGAGCAGTTCTTC

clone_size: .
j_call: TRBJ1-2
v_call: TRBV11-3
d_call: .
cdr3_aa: CASSFEGGRPYGYTF
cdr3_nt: TGTGCCAGCAGCTTCGAGGGCGGACGCCCCTATGGCTACACCTTC

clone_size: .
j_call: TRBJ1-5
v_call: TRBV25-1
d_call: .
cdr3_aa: CASSERVEDSNQPQHF
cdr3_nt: TGTGCCAGCAGTGAACGGGTTGAGGATAGCAATCAGCCCCAGCATTTT

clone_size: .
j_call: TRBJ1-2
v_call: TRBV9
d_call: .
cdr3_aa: CASSAIDHREGYGYTF
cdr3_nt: TGTGCCAGCAGCGCCATAGATCACAGGGAAGGCTATGGCTACACCTTC

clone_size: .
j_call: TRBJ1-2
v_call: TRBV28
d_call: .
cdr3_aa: CASSLLQAYDYGYTF
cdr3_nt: TGTGCCAGCAGTTTATTGCAGGCCTATGACTATGGCTACACCTTC

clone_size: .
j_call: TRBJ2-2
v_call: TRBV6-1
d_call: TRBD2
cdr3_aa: CASSERSGGLVDTGELFF
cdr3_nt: TGTGCCAGCAGTGAAAGGTCGGGGGGACTAGTGGACACCGGGGAGCTGTTTTTT

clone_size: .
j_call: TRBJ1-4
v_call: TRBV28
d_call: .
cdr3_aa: CASSFREKLFF
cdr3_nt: TGTGCCAGCAGTTTCCGTGAAAAACTGTTTTTT

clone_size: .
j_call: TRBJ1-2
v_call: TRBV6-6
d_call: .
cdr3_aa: CASSYSGDGYTF
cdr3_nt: TGTGCCAGCAGTTACTCGGGAGATGGCTACACCTTC

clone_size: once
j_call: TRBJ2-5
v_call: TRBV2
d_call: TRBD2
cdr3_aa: CASSMQLAGETQYF
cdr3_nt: TGTGCCAGCAGTATGCAACTAGCGGGGGAGACCCAGTACTTC

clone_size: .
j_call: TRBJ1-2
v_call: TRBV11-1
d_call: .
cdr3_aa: CASSIGTGNYGYTF
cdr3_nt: TGTGCCAGCAGCATCGGAACAGGGAACTATGGCTACACCTTC

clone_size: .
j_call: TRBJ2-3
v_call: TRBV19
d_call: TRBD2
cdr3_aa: CASSRTSGGPADTQYF
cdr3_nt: TGTGCCAGTAGCCGGACTAGCGGGGGGCCCGCAGATACGCAGTATTTT

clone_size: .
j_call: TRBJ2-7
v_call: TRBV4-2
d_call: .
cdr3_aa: CASSQEGGPLSYEQYF
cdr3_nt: TGTGCCAGCAGCCAGGAGGGTGGGCCCCTCTCCTACGAGCAGTACTTC

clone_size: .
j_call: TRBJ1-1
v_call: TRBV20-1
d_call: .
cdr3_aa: CSARDSEAFF
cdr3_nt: TGCAGTGCTCGAGACTCTGAAGCTTTCTTT

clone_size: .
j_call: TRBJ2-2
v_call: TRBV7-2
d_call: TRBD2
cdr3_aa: CASSLFLAGGTGELFF
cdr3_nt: TGTGCCAGCAGCTTGTTCTTAGCGGGGGGGACCGGGGAGCTGTTTTTT